The 18 T cell receptor beta chains below were found in one sample sequenced in a study of blood T cell repertoires in COVID-19. Only in-frame clones appear in the TCRdb table, and some are missing; sequencing was by immunoSEQ multiplex PCR. The table includes about 250,000 clones, nearly 90% detected once. The sequencing input was peripheral blood. Source of these receptors: a woman aged 60 to 75 with COVID-19, enrolled during active disease.

The genes are TRBV11-2 and TRBJ1-4, with 8 bases identical to TRBD1. The CDR3 has 13 residues. Germline lookup yields CDR1 SGHAT and CDR2 FQNNGV. The V gene end was trimmed by 9 bases and the J gene end by 6 bases; junction bases not matched to a gene: 6. The CDR3, as DNA: TGTGCCAGTCGACAGGGGCTTGATGAAAAACTGTTTTTT. Translating it yields CASRQGLDEKLFF.

The rearrangement joins TRBV5-1 to TRBJ2-2, with 7 nucleotides matching TRBD1. Germline V gene data show CDR1 as SGHRS and CDR2 as YFSETQ. V gave up 4 bases and J gave up 6 bases; unmatched junction bases: 6. The length of the CDR3 is 14 residues. The CDR3 region has the DNA TGCGCCAGCAGCCCCCCAGGGGGATCCGGGGAGCTGTTTTTT. Its translation is CASSPPGGSGELFF.

J is TRBJ1-5 and V is TRBV2; a weak D match, TRBD1 (6 bases). Germline CDR1 SNHLY, CDR2 FYNNEI. There are 14 residues in the CDR3. V lost 4 bases, J lost 5 bases, and 12 bases lay in between. CDR3 loop: CASSANAGDQPQHF. CDR3 DNA sequence: TGTGCCAGCAGTGCCAACGCAGGGGATCAGCCCCAGCATTTT.

This clone was observed a few times. This chain uses TRBV7-2 with TRBJ1-5, with 9 positions matching TRBD1. With 5 bases clipped from V and 6 bases from J, the junction kept 8 bases outside the gene matches. CDR1 is SGHTA, CDR2 FQGNSA, per germline. There are 15 residues in the CDR3. CDR3 residues: CASSMGTGYGQPQHF. CDR3 bases: TGTGCCAGCAGCATGGGGACAGGGTATGGTCAGCCCCAGCATTTT.

V and J are TRBV5-1 and TRBJ1-1; tentatively, D is TRBD1 (6 bases). The CDR3 contains 15 residues. Germline V gives CDR1 SGHRS, CDR2 YFSETQ. The V end was cut by 0 bases, the J end by 7 bases, with 16 bases between. The CDR3 reads CASSLGQGRGIEAFF. The DNA of the CDR3 is TGCGCCAGCAGCTTGGGCCAGGGAAGGGGGATTGAAGCTTTCTTT.

This chain joins TRBV10-3 and TRBJ1-2; 8 nucleotides match TRBD1. The V gene end was trimmed by 4 bases and the J gene end by 4 bases; junction bases not matched to a gene: 8. There are 15 residues in the CDR3. Per germline, CDR1 ENHRY and CDR2 SYGVKD. This CDR3 reads CAISAGTGDFYGYTF. CDR3 coding DNA: TGTGCCATCAGTGCCGGGACAGGAGATTTCTATGGCTACACCTTC.

The chain carries TRBV6-5 and TRBJ1-1; the match to TRBD1 covers 11 bases. There are 15 residues in the CDR3. CDR1 is MNHEY, CDR2 SVGAGI, per germline. The V gene end was trimmed by 6 bases and the J gene end by 6 bases; junction bases not matched to a gene: 9. The CDR3 bases are TGTGCCAGCAGCACCACCGGGACAGGGGGGGCTGAAGCTTTCTTT. Translating it yields CASSTTGTGGAEAFF.

The chain uses TRBV7-9 and TRBJ2-2; TRBD2 might be the D (6 bases). CDR1 is SEHNR, CDR2 FQNEAQ, per germline (reference sequence). The CDR3 covers 15 residues. V was clipped by 5 bases and J by 1 base, with 11 bases between them. CDR3 sequence reads: CASSLDGGNTGELFF. The CDR3 DNA sequence: TGTGCCAGCAGCCTAGACGGGGGGAACACCGGGGAGCTGTTTTTT.

The chain carries TRBV7-2 and TRBJ2-4; a possible D gene is TRBD2 (5 bases). Germline assignment: CDR1 SGHTA and CDR2 FQGNSA. Trimming removed 4 bases at V and 7 bases at J, with 14 bases between. The CDR3 length is 14 residues. DNA of the CDR3: TGTGCCAGCAGCTCCGGGGTATTCGGGAACATTCAGTACTTC. This codes for CASSSGVFGNIQYF.

The chain links TRBV19 to TRBJ2-6; possible D gene TRBD1, 7 bases. CDR1 and CDR2 (germline): LNHDA, SQIVND (reference sequence). The CDR3 length is 16 residues. V was shortened by 6 bases and J by 2 bases, with 14 bases between the two germline ends. Here the CDR3 reads CASSRQGGAGANVLTF. In DNA, the CDR3 is TGTGCCAGTAGCCGACAGGGCGGGGCTGGGGCCAACGTCCTGACTTTC. Filled out from reference TRBV19 and TRBJ2-6, the complete variable domain reads DGGITQSPKYLFRKEGQNVTLSCEQNLNHDAMYWYRQDPGQGLRLIYYSQIVNDFQKGDIAEGYSVSREKKESFPLTVTSAQKNPTAFYLCASSRQGGAGANVLTFGAGSRLTVL.

The V gene is TRBV4-2, the J gene TRBJ1-5; tentative D call: TRBD1 (5 bases). Germline CDR1 LGHNA, CDR2 YNFKEQ. The CDR3 covers 15 residues. V gave up 4 bases and J gave up 2 bases, with 12 bases separating them. The CDR3 protein is CASSLGLKGNQPQHF. As DNA, the CDR3 is TGTGCCAGCAGCCTGGGACTTAAGGGCAATCAGCCCCAGCATTTT.

The chain carries TRBV6-2 or TRBV6-3 and TRBJ2-1; TRBD2 might be the D (5 bases). This CDR3 comprises 16 residues. Germline CDR1 reads MNHEY; CDR2 reads SVGEGT. Trimming pared 2 bases from V and 2 bases from J, leaving 13 bases between. The CDR3 protein is CASSYTGSAPYNEQFF. In DNA, the CDR3 is TGTGCCAGCAGTTACACGGGGAGTGCTCCCTACAATGAGCAGTTCTTC.

The gene calls are TRBV5-5 and TRBJ1-2, with D unresolved. V lost 6 bases, J lost 8 bases, and 14 bases lay in between. Looked up from germline, CDR1 is SGHKS and CDR2 is YYEKEE (reference sequence). CDR3 length equals 12 residues. DNA for the CDR3: TGTGCCAGCAAGGAGGTTAGGTACGGCTACACCTTC. It yields the protein CASKEVRYGYTF.

The chain recombines TRBV5-6 with TRBJ2-1; no clear D. The ends were cut back, 0 bases at V and 3 bases at J, with 7 bases in the middle. Germline CDR1 reads SGHDT; CDR2 reads YYEEEE. This CDR3 comprises 14 residues. The CDR3 spells CASSLGQFYNEQFF. CDR3 DNA sequence: TGTGCCAGCAGCTTGGGGCAGTTCTACAATGAGCAGTTCTTC.

This clone was detected only once. Other nucleotide sequences from this sample produce the same CDR3. The V call is TRBV30, the J call TRBJ1-5; D perhaps matches TRBD1 (5 bases). Germline CDR1 reads GTSNPN; CDR2 reads SVGIG (reference sequence). This CDR3 has 13 residues. V lost 2 bases and J 4 bases, leaving 9 bases between the germline ends. The CDR3 sequence: CAWSSRGNQPQHF. CDR3 coding DNA: TGTGCCTGGAGTTCCCGGGGGAATCAGCCCCAGCATTTT. The full variable domain, completed using reference TRBV30 and TRBJ1-5, is SQTIHQWPATLVQPVGSPLSLECTVEGTSNPNLYWYRQAAGRGLQLLFYSVGIGQISSEVPQNLSASRPQDRQFILSSKKLLLSDSGFYLCAWSSRGNQPQHFGDGTRLSIL.

The chain combines TRBV29-1 with TRBJ1-1; unclear D gene. Per germline, CDR1 SQVTM and CDR2 ANQGSEA. The CDR3 consists of 13 residues. Trimming cost V 1 base and J 8 bases, with 14 bases left between them. As DNA, the CDR3 is TGCAGCGTTGAAGCGCCAGCGTATGGGGAAGCTTTCTTT. This codes for CSVEAPAYGEAFF.

The genes are TRBV4-2 and TRBJ1-5; D gene ambiguous. The CDR3 extends over 15 amino acids. Germline CDR1 and CDR2: LGHNA and YNFKEQ. Trimming removed 4 bases at V and 5 bases at J, with 15 bases between. The chain's CDR3 is CASSPEVGRDQPQHF. In DNA form, the CDR3 reads TGTGCCAGCAGCCCGGAAGTGGGGAGGGATCAGCCCCAGCATTTT.

The V gene is TRBV15, the J gene TRBJ2-7; 9 bases agree with TRBD1. V shed 1 base, J shed 5 bases, and the junction held 12 bases outside the gene matches. The germline gives CDR1 LNHNV, CDR2 YYDKDF (reference sequence). The CDR3 loop spans 17 amino acids. This CDR3 is CATSRAQPGTGIHEQYF. The CDR3, as DNA: TGTGCCACCAGCAGAGCCCAGCCCGGGACAGGGATACACGAGCAGTACTTC.